This note documents a single T cell receptor beta chain sequence. Its target is unknown. Sequencing in the ViraFEST assay came after antigen-specific CD4+ T cells had been expanded with viral peptide pools, which were used to stimulate PBMC. Cultured cells yielded isolated CD4+ T cells after approximately nine days. The study found no prior SARS-CoV-2 infection in the vaccine recipients, who tested negative for nucleocapsid antibodies. A half-medium replacement with IL-2 medium was carried out on days 3 and 7. Data came from immunoSEQ multiplex PCR; TCRdb stores just in-frame clones and leaves some out. The table has 55,000 to 75,000 clones, about 65% seen once. The CDR3 loop spans 14 amino acids. V lost 4 bases to trimming and J lost 0 bases, with 10 bases between them. The germline V gene encodes CDR1 SGHRS and CDR2 YFSETQ. This entry comes from a study of vaccination effects on CD4 cells after COVID-19. General study results and limits: In vaccinees who were healthy, merely 1 out of 255 vaccine-induced clones cross-reacted with common cold coronaviruses.

The material was CD4+ T cells from PBMCs cultured with HCoV-OC43 spike peptides, obtained before COVID-19 vaccination. Subset in this sample: HCoV-OC43 spike overlapping peptide pool stimulation. The chain links TRBV5-1 to TRBJ1-1; TRBD1 is a possible D gene (5 bases). This receptor was identified in a human donor who received a COVID-19 vaccine. The CDR3 spells CASSHLQVNTEAFF. CDR3 sequence (DNA): TGCGCCAGCAGCCACTTACAGGTGAACACTGAAGCTTTCTTT.